The sequence of this T cell receptor beta chain was determined in a study of T cells in localized non-small cell lung cancer. Trimming stripped 4 bases from V and 4 bases from J, with 19 bases between. CDR3 length: 16 residues. Germline loops: CDR1 MGHRA, CDR2 YSYEKL. On this clone itself: Its antigen is undetermined.

Study results and caveats: Multi-region tumor sequencing was not done, so intratumor heterogeneity could not be excluded. Uninvolved adjacent lung had more T cell clonality than any other tissue, topping tumor. Adjacent lung was found to contain a median approximately 62 of the top 100 tumor clones.

Sequencing used immunoSEQ multiplex PCR; TCRdb keeps in-frame clones, though not all of them. In the table there are 50,000 to 65,000 clones, about four fifths of which are singletons. The TCR sequence derives from a man aged 35-75 years with stage II lung adenocarcinoma. The chain combines TRBV4-1 with TRBJ2-5; tentative D call: TRBD2 (7 bases). The sample here was PBMCs, taken before any cancer treatment. CDR3 sequence: CASSRLPGGGGETQYF. In DNA, the CDR3 is TGCGCCAGCAGCCGCCTCCCTGGGGGGGGCGGAGAGACCCAGTACTTC.